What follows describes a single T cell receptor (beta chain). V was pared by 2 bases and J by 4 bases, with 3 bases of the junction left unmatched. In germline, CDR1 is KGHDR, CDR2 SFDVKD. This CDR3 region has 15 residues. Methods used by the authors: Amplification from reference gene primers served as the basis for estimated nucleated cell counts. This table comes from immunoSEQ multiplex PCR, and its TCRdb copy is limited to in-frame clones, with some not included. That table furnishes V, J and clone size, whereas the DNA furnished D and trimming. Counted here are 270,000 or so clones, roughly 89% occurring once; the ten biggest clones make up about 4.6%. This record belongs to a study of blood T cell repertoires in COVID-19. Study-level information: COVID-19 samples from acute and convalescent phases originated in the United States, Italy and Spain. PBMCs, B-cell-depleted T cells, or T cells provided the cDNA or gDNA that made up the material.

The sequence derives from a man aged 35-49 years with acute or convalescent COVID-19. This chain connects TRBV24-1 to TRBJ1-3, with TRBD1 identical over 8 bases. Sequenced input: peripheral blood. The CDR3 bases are TGTGCCACCAGTGATTCCCGGACAGGGGGAAACACCATATATTTT. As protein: CATSDSRTGGNTIYF.